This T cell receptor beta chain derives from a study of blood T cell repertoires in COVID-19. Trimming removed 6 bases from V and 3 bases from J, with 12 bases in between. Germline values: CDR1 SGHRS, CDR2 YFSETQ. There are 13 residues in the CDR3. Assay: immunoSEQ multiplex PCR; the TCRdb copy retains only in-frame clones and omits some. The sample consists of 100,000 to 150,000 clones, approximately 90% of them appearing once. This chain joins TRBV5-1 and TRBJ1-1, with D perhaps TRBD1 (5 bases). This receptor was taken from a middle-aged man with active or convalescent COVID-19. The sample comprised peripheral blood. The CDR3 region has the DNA TGCGCCAGCACCCGACAAGGGGACACTGAAGCTTTCTTT. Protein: CASTRQGDTEAFF. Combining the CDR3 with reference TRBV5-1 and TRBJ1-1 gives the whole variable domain KAGVTQTPRYLIKTRGQQVTLSCSPISGHRSVSWYQQTPGQGLQFLFEYFSETQRNKGNFPGRFSGRQFSNSRSEMNVSTLELGDSALYLCASTRQGDTEAFFGQGTRLTVV.